The T cell receptor (beta chain) under discussion was sequenced for a study of blood T cells in healthy people across ages (dated by TCRdb to 2015 to 2017). In the study overall: In model experiments, template switching captured about one uniquely barcoded TCR beta cDNA molecule for every two T cells. Age-related changes in TCR beta repertoire diversity were measured in the study by deep sequencing normalized with unique cDNA molecular identifiers. The donors were divided into four age groups: young (average about 15 years), middle-aged (about 40), aged (about 62) and long-lived (roughly 82). To avoid experimental bias, donors of different ages were distributed randomly across sequencing lanes. For two donors (one aged 18 to 29 and one aged 80 or older), the study analyzed two additional independent replicas of 1 million unique cDNA reads from the same blood draw.

With regard to this clonotype: Its antigen is currently not known. One base away there is no much larger clone; base qualities are not given.

According to the germline V gene (reference sequence), CDR1 reads DFQATT and CDR2 reads SNEGSKA. Compared with germline, V lacks 1 base and J lacks 5 bases; bases without a gene match: 9. Counted from cysteine to phenylalanine, this CDR3 has 16 amino acids. The entry retains the CDR3 DNA only, 48 bases that are in frame from base 1. The donors were roughly 39 Caucasian individuals from Russia, aged 6 to 90 years, who were systemically healthy. Ten milliliters of peripheral blood were drawn from each donor into EDTA-treated Vacutainer tubes. Ficoll-Paque density-gradient centrifugation was used to isolate PBMCs, with at least 7 million per sample. Trizol reagent was used to extract total RNA from the PBMCs, yielding at least 6 micrograms per sample. The percentages of naive CD45RAhigh/CD27high T cells were determined by flow cytometry on a PBMC aliquot from every donor. The protocol used for the library was 5' RACE. Sequencing relied on an Illumina HiSeq 2500. A second PCR of about 6 to 12 cycles was performed with a sample-barcoded 5' primer and a J-beta primer mix. Each TCR beta cDNA molecule received a unique molecular identifier from a template-switch 5' adaptor carrying 12 random nucleotides. Each sample yielded at least 2.5 million CDR3-containing paired-end reads. First-strand cDNA was synthesized from all RNA with the Mint cDNA synthesis kit, primed by a TRBC-specific oligonucleotide. Following uracil-DNA glycosylase treatment, all cDNA underwent a first 18-cycle PCR with the universal primers M1SS and BC2_uni_R. For the original study's pipeline: Each sample was normalized by randomly selecting 1 million high-quality reads, each carrying a distinct molecular identifier. Reads sharing molecular identifiers were discarded rather than binned into consensus sequences. MiTCR, run with a Q25 quality threshold and the strictest error-elimination algorithm, handled CDR3 identification, clonotype clustering and error correction. A nonparametric unseen species model with Euler transformation was used to estimate a lower bound on total TCR beta diversity. TCRdb reran the public reads through fastp at Q25 and MiXCR, keeping productive beta chains. Every distinct CDR3 protein forms one entry, paired with its most common genes and DNA. The V and J calls come from TCRdb's annotation, not from the publication. Recorded for this sample are over 1,500,000 distinct CDR3 sequences; approximately 50% of them occurred a single time. The ten largest clones take up 2.1% of the sample.

The investigation overall reported the following: Because profiling used bulk unsorted PBMCs, naive and antigen-experienced compartments could not be compared conclusively. Total diversity estimates from one million sequenced T cells were considered lower bounds and underestimates. Observed TCR beta diversity per million T cells fell roughly linearly with age, and a significant reduction was already apparent by age about 36. Compared with the aged group, the long-lived group had more naive CD4+ T cells, fewer expanded clones and increased TCR diversity, a pattern suggesting age selection. The CMV infection status of donors was not known, potentially confounding age-related changes in expanded clonotypes. Observed TCR beta diversity correlated strongly with the percentage of naive T cells measured by flow cytometry.

The source is a woman between 35 and 50 years old in good health. Input material: blood. The rearranged segments are TRBV20-1 and TRBJ2-7; 12 junctional bases match TRBD1. The DNA sequence reads TGCAGTGCTAGAGGGGTGGGGGACAGGGGGCTCAACGAGCAGTACTTC. This is translated as CSARGVGDRGLNEQYF.